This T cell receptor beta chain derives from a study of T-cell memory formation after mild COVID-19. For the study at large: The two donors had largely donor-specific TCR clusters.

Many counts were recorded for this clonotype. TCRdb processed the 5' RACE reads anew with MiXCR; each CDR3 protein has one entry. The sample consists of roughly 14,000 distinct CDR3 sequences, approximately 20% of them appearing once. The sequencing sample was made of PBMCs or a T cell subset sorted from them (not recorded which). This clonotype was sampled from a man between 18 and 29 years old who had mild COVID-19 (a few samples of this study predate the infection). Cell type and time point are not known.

The CDR3 sequence is CASSTATSLETQYF. The CDR3 DNA reads TGTGCCAGCAGCACGGCGACTAGCCTGGAGACCCAGTACTTC. The chain recombines TRBV7-9 with TRBJ2-5, with 7 nucleotides matching TRBD2. J gave up 5 bases and V 5 bases, and 8 bases lay outside the gene matches. Germline loops: CDR1 SEHNR, CDR2 FQNEAQ (reference sequence). The CDR3 runs to 14 residues.